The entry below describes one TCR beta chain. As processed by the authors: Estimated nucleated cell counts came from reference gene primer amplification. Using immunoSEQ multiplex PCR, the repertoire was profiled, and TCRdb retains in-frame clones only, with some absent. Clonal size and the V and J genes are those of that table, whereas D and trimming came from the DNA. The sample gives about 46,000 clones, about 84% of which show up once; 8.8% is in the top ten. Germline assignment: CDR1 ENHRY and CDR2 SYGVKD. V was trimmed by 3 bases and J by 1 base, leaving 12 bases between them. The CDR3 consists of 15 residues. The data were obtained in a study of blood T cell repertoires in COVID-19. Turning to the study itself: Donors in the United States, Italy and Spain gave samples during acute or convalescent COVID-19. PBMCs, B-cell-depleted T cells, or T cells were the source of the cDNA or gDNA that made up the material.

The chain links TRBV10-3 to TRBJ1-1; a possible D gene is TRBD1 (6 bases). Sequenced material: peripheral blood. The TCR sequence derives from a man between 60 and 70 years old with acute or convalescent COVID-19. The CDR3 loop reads CAISERTARNTEAFF. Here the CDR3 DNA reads TGTGCCATCAGTGAAAGGACAGCCAGGAACACTGAAGCTTTCTTT.